The 24 T cell receptor beta chains reported below all come from one sample, sequenced in a study of blood T cells in healthy people across ages. The authors ran a second PCR of about 7 to 11 cycles using a sample-barcoded 5' primer and a J-beta primer mix. TCRdb analysed the 5' RACE reads with MiXCR anew, one entry per CDR3 protein. The top ten clones hold around 9.6% of a sample with approximately 900,000 distinct CDR3 sequences, approximately 32% of them seen once. Another study also made use of these data, one on T cells of mothers and their children.

The sample comprised blood. These receptors all come from a woman aged 40 to 55 in good health.

Remarks on this clonotype: This may be a read error, as it is one base from a much larger clone. The gene calls are TRBV5-4 and TRBJ1-2; 8 bases fit TRBD1. The germline CDR1 and CDR2 sequences are SGHNT and YYREEE (reference sequence). This CDR3 comprises 14 residues. The CDR3 is CAGSIPRQGYGYTF. CDR3 coding DNA: TGTGCCGGCAGCATACCTAGACAGGGGTACGGCTACACCTTC. Looking up the rest from reference TRBV5-4 and TRBJ1-2 gives the full variable domain: ETGVTQSPTHLIKTRGQQVTLRCSSQSGHNTVSWYQQALGQGPQFIFQYYREEENGRGNFPPRFSGLQFPNYSSELNVNALELDDSALYLCAGSIPRQGYGYTFGSGTRLTVV.

This clonotype showed up just a few times. The rearrangement uses TRBV7-2 and TRBJ2-3, with 7 bases lining up with TRBD2. V shed 2 bases and J 1 base; nucleotides not matched to a gene: 12. The germline V gene has CDR1 SGHTA and CDR2 FQGNSA. The CDR3 has 18 amino acids. CDR3 bases: TGTGCCAGCAGCTTATCTTGGTCGGGGGGAGGTGGCACAGATACGCAGTATTTT. Protein: CASSLSWSGGGGTDTQYF. Full variable domain (missing parts from reference TRBV7-2 and TRBJ2-3): GAGVSQSPSNKVTEKGKDVELRCDPISGHTALYWYRQSLGQGLEFLIYFQGNSAPDKSGLPSDRFSAERTGGSVSTLTIQRTQQEDSAVYLCASSLSWSGGGGTDTQYFGPGTRLTVL.

This clonotype was observed a handful of times. CDR3 in amino acids: CASSREGRGLNEKLFF. The CDR3 DNA reads TGTGCCAGCAGCCGAGAAGGCAGGGGCCTCAATGAAAAACTGTTTTTT. This chain uses TRBV4-2 with TRBJ1-4, with D perhaps TRBD1 (6 bases). The CDR3 is 16 amino acids. V was cut by 4 bases and J by 5 bases, with 17 bases left in between. The germline gives CDR1 LGHNA, CDR2 YNFKEQ.

As concerns this clonotype: Just one base apart from a much larger clone, this may be a read error. The chain recombines TRBV7-7 with TRBJ1-1; 7 nucleotides line up with TRBD1. This CDR3 spans 12 amino acids. Germline CDR1 is SSHAT and CDR2 is FNYEAQ (reference sequence). CDR3 DNA: TGTGCTAGCTGCTGGACAGGTGTTGAGGCTTTCTTT. Translation gives CASCWTGVEAFF.

This clonotype was detected many times. The chain combines TRBV7-9 with TRBJ1-6; TRBD1 matches 8 bases. The length of the CDR3 is 18 residues. Trimming cost V 3 bases and J 7 bases; bases outside gene matches: 14. CDR1 is SEHNR and CDR2 is FQNEAQ in the germline V gene (reference sequence). The CDR3 sequence is CASSLDDPSGGGNSPLHF. CDR3 bases: TGTGCCAGCAGCTTGGATGACCCGTCAGGGGGCGGGAATTCACCCCTCCACTTT.

A few counts support this clonotype. This chain uses TRBV5-1 with TRBJ1-1, with 9 positions matching TRBD1. CDR1 and CDR2 from the germline V gene are SGHRS and YFSETQ. Unmatched junction bases numbered 4, after V lost 0 bases and J lost 1 base. The CDR3 totals 16 residues. CDR3 DNA sequence: TGCGCCAGCAGCTTGGCCTACAGGGGGCCGAACACTGAAGCTTTCTTT. It encodes CASSLAYRGPNTEAFF.

A word on this clonotype: A much more abundant neighbour one base away suggests this may be a read error. The V gene is TRBV11-1, the J gene TRBJ2-5; 9 bases are shared with TRBD1. The J call is in doubt because the DNA end fits TRBJ2-1 better. Germline-derived CDR1 and CDR2 are SGHAT and FQDESV (reference sequence). This CDR3 is built from 14 residues. The CDR3 loop is CASTPDRGQETQFF. The CDR3 bases are TGTGCCAGCACCCCGGACAGGGGCCAAGAGACCCAGTTCTTC.

This chain uses TRBV6-1 with TRBJ2-3; 10 bases fit TRBD2. Per the germline V gene, CDR1 is MNHNS and CDR2 is SASEGT. The ends lost 4 bases at V and 3 bases at J; junction bases unmatched: 4. The CDR3 consists of 15 residues. As DNA, the CDR3 is TGTGCCAGCAGTGTAGCGGGGGGTAAGACAGATACGCAGTATTTT. It encodes CASSVAGGKTDTQYF.

The rearrangement uses TRBV7-2 and TRBJ1-2; D may be TRBD1 (5 bases). The CDR3 covers 16 residues. Germline loops: CDR1 SGHTA, CDR2 FQGNSA. The ends were cut back, 8 bases at V and 4 bases at J, with 23 bases in the middle. The CDR3 loop reads CASDRAGPPYRYGYTF. CDR3 coding DNA: TGTGCCAGCGATCGGGCAGGGCCTCCTTATCGCTATGGCTACACCTTC. The whole variable domain, remainder taken from reference TRBV7-2 and TRBJ1-2, is GAGVSQSPSNKVTEKGKDVELRCDPISGHTALYWYRQSLGQGLEFLIYFQGNSAPDKSGLPSDRFSAERTGGSVSTLTIQRTQQEDSAVYLCASDRAGPPYRYGYTFGSGTRLTVV.

This clonotype turned up a few times. The CDR3 DNA reads as TGCAGCGTTCCCGTGAACACTGAAGCTTTCTTT. Translating it yields CSVPVNTEAFF. The rearrangement joins TRBV29-1 to TRBJ1-1; no firm D call. Trimming left V 5 bases short and J 0 bases short, with 4 bases between. Per germline, CDR1 SQVTM and CDR2 ANQGSEA. The CDR3 extends over 11 amino acids.

This clonotype was counted between two and nine times. This rearrangement joins TRBV28 to TRBJ1-5; D not certain. This CDR3 is 18 amino acids long. Germline V CDR1 and CDR2: MDHEN, SYDVKM. V was shortened by 6 bases and J by 2 bases, with 23 bases between the two germline ends. The CDR3, as DNA: TGTGCCAGCAGCTCAATCGGACTCCTGGGTGAAGGCAATCAGCCCCAGCATTTT. Translating it yields CASSSIGLLGEGNQPQHF. Together with reference TRBV28 and TRBJ1-5, the CDR3 gives the full variable domain: DVKVTQSSRYLVKRTGEKVFLECVQDMDHENMFWYRQDPGLGLRLIYFSYDVKMKEKGDIPEGYSVSREKKERFSLILESASTNQTSMYLCASSSIGLLGEGNQPQHFGDGTRLSIL.

The gene calls are TRBV4-1 and TRBJ1-1; the D is unclear. With 5 bases removed from V and 4 bases from J, the gap between germline ends came to 17 bases. This CDR3 spans 15 amino acids. In germline, CDR1 is MGHRA, CDR2 YSYEKL. In DNA, the CDR3 is TGCGCCAGCAGCGAAAATCTTCTCGCGGGCACTGAAGCTTTCTTT. This codes for CASSENLLAGTEAFF.

The chain is built from TRBV5-1 and TRBJ2-5, with no clear D. CDR1 and CDR2 from the germline V gene are SGHRS and YFSETQ. Trimming shortened V by 0 bases and J by 11 bases, and 23 bases separated the two germline ends. The CDR3 runs to 16 residues. CDR3 bases: TGCGCCAGCAGCTTGGTTGGCAGCGACGGGTACAATGAGCAGTACTTC. This codes for CASSLVGSDGYNEQYF.

This clonotype was observed many times. The CDR3 bases are TGTGCCAGCAGGTCAGGGTCACCTCTACGTGGCTACACCTTC. It translates to CASRSGSPLRGYTF. The V gene is TRBV6-5, the J gene TRBJ1-2; D may be TRBD1 (5 bases). Germline lookup yields CDR1 MNHEY and CDR2 SVGAGI. The ends were cut back, 6 bases at V and 7 bases at J, with 18 bases in the middle. The CDR3 is 14 amino acids.

This chain connects TRBV7-6 to TRBJ2-1; 10 nucleotides agree with TRBD2. The J call may be incorrect, as the DNA end agrees better with TRBJ2-7. The CDR3 is made up of 18 amino acids. CDR1 SGHVS and CDR2 FNYEAQ come from the germline V gene. The CDR3: CASSLELAGLNSYNEQYF. For the CDR3, the DNA is TGTGCCAGCAGCTTAGAACTAGCGGGACTAAACTCCTACAATGAGCAGTACTTC.

Ten or more counts support this clonotype. The chain combines TRBV5-1 with TRBJ2-6; 7 positions agree with TRBD2. The CDR3 runs to 16 residues. Germline V gene lookup returns CDR1 SGHRS and CDR2 YFSETQ. The V and J ends lost 2 bases and 2 bases, in that order; junction bases with no gene match: 4. CDR3 in DNA: TGCGCCAGCAGCTTCGGGGGACTACCTGGGGCCAACGTCCTGACTTTC. Its protein product is CASSFGGLPGANVLTF.

In its sample, this clonotype was seen many times. The chain has TRBV18 and TRBJ2-5; 8 bases line up with TRBD1. The CDR3 consists of 13 residues. V lost 8 bases to trimming and J lost 4 bases; unmatched junction nucleotides: 6. CDR1 is KGHSH, CDR2 LQKENI, per germline. The CDR3 here is CASSPGGGETQYF. In DNA, the CDR3 is TGTGCCAGCAGTCCAGGGGGCGGAGAGACCCAGTACTTC.

The J gene is TRBJ2-1, the V gene TRBV29-1, with D maybe TRBD2 (6 bases). The V gene's germline CDR1 is SQVTM and CDR2 ANQGSEA. Trimming took off 6 bases at V and 13 bases at J, with 16 bases between the two ends. The CDR3 is 11 residues long. The DNA for the CDR3 is TGCAGCGTCGAGGTGAGACTAGTTCAGTTCTTC. Protein: CSVEVRLVQFF.

The CDR3 here is CSARAGGRGYEQYF. The DNA for the CDR3 is TGCAGTGCTAGAGCTGGCGGGAGGGGCTACGAGCAGTACTTC. The V gene is TRBV20-1, the J gene TRBJ2-4; 9 nucleotides agree with TRBD2. The J call may be wrong; the DNA end is better matched by TRBJ2-7. The CDR3 covers 14 residues. Germline assignment: CDR1 DFQATT and CDR2 SNEGSKA (reference sequence).

There are a few counts of this clonotype. The chain employs TRBV7-3 and TRBJ2-1; 7 bases align to TRBD2. Germline CDR1 and CDR2: SGHTA and FQGTGA. This CDR3 has 13 amino acids. Unmatched junction bases numbered 4, after V lost 5 bases and J lost 6 bases. The CDR3 nucleotides read TGTGCCAGCAGCCGCACTAGCGCCAATGAGCAGTTCTTC. Translated, it gives CASSRTSANEQFF. The complete variable domain, with remaining parts taken from reference TRBV7-3 and TRBJ2-1, reads GAGVSQTPSNKVTEKGKYVELRCDPISGHTALYWYRQSLGQGPEFLIYFQGTGAADDSGLPNDRFFAVRPEGSVSTLKIQRTERGDSAVYLCASSRTSANEQFFGPGTRLTVL.

On this clonotype: One end of the junction does not line up with germline, which may come from a read error. The chain has TRBV12-3 or TRBV12-4 and TRBJ1-5, with D unclear. The CDR3 spans 14 residues. The CDR3 reads CASSLYGVVQPQHF. CDR3 bases: TGCGCCAGCAGTTTGTACGGGGTGGTTCAGCCCCAGCATTTT.

Regarding this clonotype: A much larger clone differs from this one at a single base, so this may be a read error. V is TRBV6-2 or TRBV6-3 and J is TRBJ2-5; no definite D call. Germline V CDR1 and CDR2: MNHEY, SVGEGT. The CDR3 covers 13 residues. Trimming stripped 6 bases from V and 11 bases from J, with 19 bases between. CDR3 loop: CASSHLQNNEQYF. CDR3 nucleotide sequence: TGTGCCAGCAGCCATCTGCAAAACAATGAGCAGTACTTC.

The chain couples TRBV29-1 to TRBJ2-6; the D gene could be TRBD1 or TRBD2 (5 bases each). The CDR3 length is 14 residues. Germline lookup yields CDR1 SQVTM and CDR2 ANQGSEA. With 4 bases removed from V and 2 bases from J, the gap between germline ends came to 9 bases. CDR3 in amino acids: CSVGDPTGANVLTF. CDR3 sequence (DNA): TGCAGCGTTGGGGACCCCACTGGGGCCAACGTCCTGACTTTC.

This clonotype was seen a handful of times. The chain links TRBV18 to TRBJ1-1; TRBD1 is a possible D gene (6 bases). Germline assignment: CDR1 KGHSH and CDR2 LQKENI. V lost 5 bases and J 4 bases, leaving 14 bases between the germline ends. This CDR3 has 14 amino acids. CDR3 sequence: CASSREQGGTEAFF. The CDR3 nucleotides read TGTGCCAGCTCAAGAGAACAGGGAGGCACTGAAGCTTTCTTT.